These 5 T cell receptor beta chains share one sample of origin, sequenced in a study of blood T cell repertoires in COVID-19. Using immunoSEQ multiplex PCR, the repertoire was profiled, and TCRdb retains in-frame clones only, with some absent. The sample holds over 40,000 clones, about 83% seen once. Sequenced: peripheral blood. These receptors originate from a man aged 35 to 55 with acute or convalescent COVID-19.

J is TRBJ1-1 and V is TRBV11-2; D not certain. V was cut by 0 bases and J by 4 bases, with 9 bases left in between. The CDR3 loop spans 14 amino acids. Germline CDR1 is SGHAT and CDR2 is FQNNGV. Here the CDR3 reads CASSLDSWATEAFF. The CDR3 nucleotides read TGTGCCAGCAGCTTAGACAGTTGGGCCACTGAAGCTTTCTTT.

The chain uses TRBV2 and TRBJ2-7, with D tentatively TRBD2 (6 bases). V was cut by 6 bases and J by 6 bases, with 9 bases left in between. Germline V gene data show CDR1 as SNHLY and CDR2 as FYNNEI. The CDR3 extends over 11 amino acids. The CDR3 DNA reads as TGTGCCAGCAGAGGACTATCCGAGCAGTACTTC. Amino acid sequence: CASRGLSEQYF.

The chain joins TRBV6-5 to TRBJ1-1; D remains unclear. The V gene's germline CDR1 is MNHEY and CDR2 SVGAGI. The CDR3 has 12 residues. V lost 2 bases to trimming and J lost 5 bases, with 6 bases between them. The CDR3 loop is CASSYLGTEAFF. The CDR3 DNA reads TGTGCCAGCAGTTACCTCGGGACTGAAGCTTTCTTT.

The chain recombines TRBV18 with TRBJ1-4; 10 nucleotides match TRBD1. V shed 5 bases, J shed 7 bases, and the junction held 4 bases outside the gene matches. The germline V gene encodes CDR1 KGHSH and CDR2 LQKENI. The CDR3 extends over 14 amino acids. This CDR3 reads CASSEGQGSEKLFF. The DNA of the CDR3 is TGTGCCAGCTCAGAGGGACAGGGGAGTGAAAAACTGTTTTTT. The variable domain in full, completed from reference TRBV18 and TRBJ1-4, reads NAGVMQNPRHLVRRRGQEARLRCSPMKGHSHVYWYRQLPEEGLKFMVYLQKENIIDESGMPKERFSAEFPKEGPSILRIQQVVRGDSAAYFCASSEGQGSEKLFFGSGTQLSVL.

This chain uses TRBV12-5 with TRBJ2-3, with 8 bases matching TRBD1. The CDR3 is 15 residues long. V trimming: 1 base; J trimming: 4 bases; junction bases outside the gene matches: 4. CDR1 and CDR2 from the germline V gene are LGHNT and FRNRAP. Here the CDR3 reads CASGLAGTGADTQYF. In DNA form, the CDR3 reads TGTGCTAGTGGTTTGGCGGGGACAGGCGCAGATACGCAGTATTTT.